This T cell receptor beta chain was found in a study of T cells after yellow fever vaccination. Regarding the study as a whole: Clones that expanded after primary vaccination mostly reappeared after the booster (around 96% CD4, 75% to 90% CD8). By day 5 rather than day 15, the secondary response had peaked, though it was weaker.

Trimming shortened V by 2 bases and J by 10 bases, and 6 bases separated the two germline ends. The germline V gene has CDR1 SGHTA and CDR2 FQGNSA. The CDR3 spans 11 residues. Turning to this clonotype: Its specificity is not known.

MiXCR was run by TCRdb on the 5' RACE reads, yielding one entry per CDR3 protein. The sample gives about 310,000 distinct CDR3 sequences, less than 4.5% of which show up once; around 24% is in the top ten. This receptor was taken from a man between 18 and 35 years old who received the YFV17D yellow fever vaccine. J is TRBJ2-1 and V is TRBV7-2; D is unclear. The sample consisted of PBMCs, taken on the day of the yellow fever booster vaccination. The DNA of the CDR3 is TGTGCCAGCAGCTTACAGGACGAGCAGTTCTTC. This translates into CASSLQDEQFF.